This T cell receptor beta chain emerged from a study of identical twins. A single record per CDR3 protein comes from TCRdb applying MiXCR to the 5' RACE reads. Here the sample spans about 520,000 distinct CDR3 sequences, roughly a fifth being singletons. CDR1 and CDR2 (germline): DFQATT, SNEGSKA (reference sequence). CDR3 size: 13 residues. The V end was cut by 5 bases, the J end by 3 bases, with 13 bases between. This sample was shared with a second study, whose subject was T cells expressing NK-cell markers.

This receptor was obtained from a woman aged 18-29 years in good health. Source material: CD4+ T cells sorted from blood. The gene calls are TRBV20-1 and TRBJ1-2, with D maybe TRBD1 (6 bases). This CDR3 reads CSAGQGRDYGYTF. CDR3 DNA sequence: TGCAGTGCTGGGCAGGGGCGGGACTATGGCTACACCTTC.